The clone carrying this T cell receptor beta chain turned up a few times. What it recognizes is unknown. Primers used in a second PCR of about 6 to 11 cycles were a sample-barcoded 5' primer and a J-beta primer mix. Each CDR3 protein gets one entry after TCRdb re-called the 5' RACE reads with MiXCR. The sample includes around 1.5 million distinct CDR3 sequences, around 55% of them seen just once. This record comes from a study of blood T cells in healthy people across ages. Study-wide results and limits: Observed TCR beta diversity per million T cells went down as age went up. This fall followed a roughly linear course with age.

V was pared by 0 bases and J by 5 bases, with 8 bases between. The CDR3 extends over 13 amino acids. CDR1 and CDR2 from the germline V gene are SGHRS and YFSETQ. Healthy individuals of Caucasian origin from Russia, aged roughly 6 to 95, served as donors. This receptor was taken from a man between 18 and 29 years old in good health. The sequenced sample consisted of blood. J is TRBJ2-5 and V is TRBV5-1; no definite D call. As DNA, the CDR3 is TGCGCCAGCAGCTTGGTCGACGCCGAGACCCAGTACTTC. This sequence encodes CASSLVDAETQYF. Combining the CDR3 with reference TRBV5-1 and TRBJ2-5 gives the whole variable domain KAGVTQTPRYLIKTRGQQVTLSCSPISGHRSVSWYQQTPGQGLQFLFEYFSETQRNKGNFPGRFSGRQFSNSRSEMNVSTLELGDSALYLCASSLVDAETQYFGPGTRLLVL.